Included here is one T cell receptor (beta chain) sequence, with context. Primers: 60 Vbeta forward and 13 Jbeta reverse. The protocol was immunoSEQ multiplex PCR, while the TCRdb copy is restricted to in-frame clones and leaves out a portion. The profile covers over 120,000 clones, with about 73% appearing a single time and about 2.2% taken by the ten largest. The data are from a study of cytomegalovirus exposure and HLA in healthy donors. Trimming left V 4 bases short and J 4 bases short, with 17 bases between. Germline V lookup: CDR1 SGDLS, CDR2 YYNGEE. The CDR3 covers 15 residues. V gene TRBV9 combines with J gene TRBJ1-2; maybe TRBD1 (6 bases). This clonotype was obtained from a woman in her sixties or seventies in good health and CMV-seropositive. The sequenced sample consisted of PBMCs. CDR3 sequence reads: CASSPRTDAGYGYTF. The CDR3 DNA reads TGTGCCAGCAGCCCTCGGACAGACGCTGGCTATGGCTACACCTTC.